The rows below give T cell receptor beta chains drawn from one sample of a study of technical replicates of blood from a handful of donors. TCRdb's copy holds only in-frame clones and misses some; the assay was immunoSEQ multiplex PCR. The sample holds 65,000 to 85,000 clones; roughly 98% are singletons and the top ten take 0.15%. Sequencing used T cells isolated from PBMCs. The origin of the receptors is a human donor in good health. Each CDR3 is given with its conserved first and last residue. The order of the fields is V gene, clone size, J gene, D gene, CDR3 protein, CDR3 DNA. D genes are given only for firm matches. Part of the rows lack a size; the others show once, few, many or a class for expanded clones.

TRBV7-8,-,TRBJ1-2,-,CASSLGGQGLAGTGYTF,TGTGCCAGCAGCTTAGGGGGGCAGGGTCTAGCGGGGACTGGCTACACCTTC
TRBV28,-,TRBJ2-7,TRBD2,CASSPIAGGTYEQYF,TGTGCCAGCAGTCCCATAGCGGGAGGGACCTACGAGCAGTACTTC
TRBV5-1,-,TRBJ2-7,TRBD1,CASSLGTGADYEQYF,TGCGCCAGCAGCTTGGGGACAGGCGCGGACTACGAGCAGTACTTC
TRBV19,-,TRBJ1-1,-,CASSIVQTGYYGEAFF,TGTGCCAGTAGTATAGTACAAACAGGCTACTACGGTGAAGCTTTCTTT
TRBV7-2,-,TRBJ1-5,-,CASSPQYSNQPQHF,TGTGCCAGCAGCCCGCAGTATAGCAATCAGCCCCAGCATTTT
TRBV6-6,-,TRBJ2-1,TRBD2,CASSSSIGRAYNEQFF,TGTGCCAGCAGTTCGTCTATCGGGAGGGCCTACAATGAGCAGTTCTTC
TRBV7-9,-,TRBJ1-4,-,CASSYRASYEKLFF,TGTGCCAGCAGCTACAGGGCCTCCTATGAAAAACTGTTTTTT
TRBV6-1,-,TRBJ2-7,TRBD1,CASSEGGTGVYEQYF,TGTGCCAGCAGTGAAGGTGGGACAGGAGTCTACGAGCAGTACTTC
TRBV28,-,TRBJ1-4,-,CASSTAATNEKLFF,TGTGCCAGCAGTACAGCTGCAACTAATGAAAAACTGTTTTTT
TRBV5-1,-,TRBJ1-1,TRBD1,CASSLGAGGNTEAFF,TGCGCCAGCAGCTTGGGAGCAGGGGGAAACACTGAAGCTTTCTTT
TRBV12-5,-,TRBJ1-4,-,CASGLPMTGTIPEKLFF,TGTGCTAGTGGTTTGCCAATGACCGGGACAATCCCCGAAAAACTGTTTTTT
TRBV2,-,TRBJ2-1,TRBD2,CASTTGLAEEQFF,TGTGCCAGCACCACAGGACTAGCGGAGGAGCAGTTCTTC
TRBV7-3,-,TRBJ2-5,TRBD1,CASSPTWTGLETQYF,TGTGCCAGCAGCCCCACCTGGACAGGGTTGGAAACCCAGTACTTC
TRBV10-3,-,TRBJ2-3,TRBD2,CAISGLAGAQDTQYF,TGTGCCATCAGTGGACTAGCGGGAGCCCAAGATACGCAGTATTTT
TRBV14,-,TRBJ1-2,-,CASSQEGGRNYGYTF,TGTGCCAGCAGCCAAGAAGGTGGGCGCAACTATGGCTACACCTTC
TRBV19,-,TRBJ1-1,-,CASSVWGGTEAFF,TGTGCCAGTAGTGTATGGGGGGGCACTGAAGCTTTCTTT
TRBV7-6,-,TRBJ2-1,-,CASSGRGGEQFF,TGTGCCAGCAGCGGCAGGGGCGGGGAGCAGTTCTTC
TRBV7-2,-,TRBJ1-2,TRBD1,CASSLGQGYGYTF,TGTGCCAGCAGCTTAGGACAGGGCTATGGCTACACCTTC
TRBV28,-,TRBJ2-3,TRBD2,CASSSRPPLMGTSFDTQYF,TGTGCCAGCAGCTCTCGGCCCCCCCTTATGGGGACTAGTTTTGATACGCAGTATTTT
TRBV7-9,-,TRBJ1-3,-,CASSLDNGGWPGNTIYF,TGTGCCAGCAGCTTAGATAACGGGGGTTGGCCTGGAAACACCATATATTTT
TRBV7-9,-,TRBJ1-4,-,CASSPTGSTNEKLFF,TGTGCCAGCAGCCCCACAGGGTCAACTAATGAAAAACTGTTTTTT
TRBV7-8,once,TRBJ2-1,TRBD2,CASSLFGASGYNEQFF,TGTGCCAGCAGCTTATTCGGGGCTAGCGGCTACAATGAGCAGTTCTTC
TRBV15,-,TRBJ2-2,-,CATSTEPNTGELFF,TGTGCCACCAGTACAGAGCCGAACACCGGGGAGCTGTTTTTT
TRBV27,-,TRBJ2-1,TRBD1,CASRRHLTGGEENEQFF,TGTGCCAGCAGACGCCACCTTACAGGGGGCGAGGAGAATGAGCAGTTCTTC
TRBV18,once,TRBJ1-2,-,CASSPEMNYGYTF,TGTGCCAGCTCACCAGAGATGAACTATGGCTACACCTTC
TRBV30,once,TRBJ1-5,TRBD1,CAWTTGVNQPQHF,TGTGCCTGGACTACAGGGGTGAATCAGCCCCAGCATTTT
TRBV18,-,TRBJ1-4,-,CASSPPNIGPAGSNEKLFF,TGTGCCAGCTCACCACCCAATATAGGACCAGCCGGGAGTAATGAAAAACTGTTTTTT
TRBV11-3,-,TRBJ2-2,-,CASSSPVGELFF,TGTGCCAGCAGCTCCCCGGTAGGGGAGCTGTTTTTT
TRBV7-9,-,TRBJ2-1,-,CASSPKTSNNEQFF,TGTGCCAGCAGCCCTAAGACTAGTAACAATGAGCAGTTCTTC
TRBV6-5,-,TRBJ1-1,-,CASRRELNTEAFF,TGTGCCAGCAGGAGGGAACTGAACACTGAAGCTTTCTTT
TRBV5-4,-,TRBJ2-3,TRBD2,CASSLPSGGTSTDTQYF,TGTGCCAGCAGCTTGCCCAGCGGGGGGACTAGCACAGATACGCAGTATTTT
TRBV11-2,-,TRBJ2-7,-,CASSSDSEQYF,TGTGCCAGCAGCTCCGACTCCGAGCAGTACTTC
TRBV6-5,-,TRBJ1-1,TRBD1,CASRRQGITEAFF,TGTGCCAGCAGACGACAGGGAATTACTGAAGCTTTCTTT
TRBV30,-,TRBJ1-2,-,CAWGLGASYTF,TGTGCCTGGGGGCTTGGGGCCAGCTACACCTTC
TRBV28,once,TRBJ2-1,TRBD2,CASSLFTSGSFGNEQFF,TGTGCCAGCAGTTTATTCACGAGCGGGAGTTTTGGCAATGAGCAGTTCTTC
TRBV7-9,once,TRBJ1-1,-,CASSLEAGNTEAFF,TGTGCCAGCAGCTTAGAAGCAGGTAACACTGAAGCTTTCTTT
TRBV25-1,-,TRBJ2-5,-,CASSERGFGETQYF,TGTGCCAGCAGTGAACGAGGGTTCGGAGAGACCCAGTACTTC
TRBV5-1,-,TRBJ2-1,TRBD2,CASSLLLTSGAYNEQFF,TGCGCCAGCAGCTTGCTTTTGACTAGCGGGGCCTACAATGAGCAGTTCTTC
TRBV29-1,-,TRBJ1-1,-,CSVRGSGNAEAFF,TGCAGCGTCCGGGGTAGCGGTAACGCTGAAGCTTTCTTT
TRBV28,-,TRBJ1-2,TRBD1,CASRPGGSNYGYTF,TGTGCCAGCAGACCAGGGGGCAGTAACTATGGCTACACCTTC